This TCR beta chain was captured in a study of response to subunit inactivated influenza vaccine (dated by TCRdb to 2016 to 2019). Describing the broader study: Deep quantitative T cell receptor repertoire profiling was used in the study to track responses to a trivalent subunit inactivated influenza vaccine.

What the study reported, not specific to this receptor: It was suggested by the authors that each seasonal influenza vaccination may recruit only a limited number of new T cells.

The library came from RT-PCR. Sequenced on an Illumina HiSeq 2500. TCRdb reprocessed the public reads (quality trimming at Q25 with fastp, clone calling with MiXCR) and kept in-frame beta chains. Rows with one shared CDR3 protein collapse into an entry with the most common genes and DNA. This sample lists roughly 650,000 distinct CDR3 sequences; approximately 14% were detected once. The ten most abundant clones make up 7.5% to 8% of the sample. Of note for this clonotype: Its antigen specificity is not known. Base quality data are lacking; no much larger clone is found one base away.

The CDR3 sequence holds 15 residues, the cysteine and phenylalanine included. Only CDR3 DNA remains: 45 bases, in frame from the first base. In the germline V gene, CDR1 corresponds to SGHRS and CDR2 to YFSETQ. Trimming accounts for 4 bases at V and 4 bases at J, while the number of junction bases matched to no gene is 11. This sequence originates from a man aged 50-59 years who received an inactivated influenza vaccine. Donor details come from another sample of the same person, matched by shared clones. The chain links TRBV5-1 with TRBJ2-7; 7 central nucleotides agree with TRBD1. This specimen consisted of PBMCs from blood, obtained approximately 15 days before vaccination. The DNA sequence reads TGCGCCAGCAGCGTGAAACAGGGGAGTGGGTACGAGCAGTACTTC. The encoded protein is CASSVKQGSGYEQYF.